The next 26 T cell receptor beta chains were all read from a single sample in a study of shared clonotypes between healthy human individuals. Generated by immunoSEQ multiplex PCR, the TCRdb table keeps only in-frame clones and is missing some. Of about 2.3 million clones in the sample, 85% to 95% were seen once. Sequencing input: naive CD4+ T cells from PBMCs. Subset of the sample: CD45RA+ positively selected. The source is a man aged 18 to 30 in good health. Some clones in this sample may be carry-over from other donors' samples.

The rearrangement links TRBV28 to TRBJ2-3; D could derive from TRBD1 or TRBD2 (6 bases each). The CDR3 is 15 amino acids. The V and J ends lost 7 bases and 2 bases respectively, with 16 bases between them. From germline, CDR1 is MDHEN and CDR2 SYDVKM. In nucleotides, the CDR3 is TGTGCCAGCAATCTCGGGGGCGCGGCCACAGATACGCAGTATTTT. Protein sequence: CASNLGGAATDTQYF.

CDR3 in amino acids: CASGAPITETQYF. The CDR3 bases are TGTGCCAGCGGGGCCCCTATCACAGAGACCCAGTACTTC. V is TRBV25-1 and J is TRBJ2-5, with D maybe TRBD1 (5 bases). The CDR3 extends over 13 amino acids. CDR1 and CDR2 (germline): MGHDK, SYGVNS. V lost 8 bases, J lost 4 bases, and 14 bases lay in between.

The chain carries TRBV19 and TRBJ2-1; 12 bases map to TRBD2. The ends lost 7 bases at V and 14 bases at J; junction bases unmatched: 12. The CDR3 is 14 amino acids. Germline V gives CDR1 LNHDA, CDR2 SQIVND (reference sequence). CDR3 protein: CASTDGALAGGKFF. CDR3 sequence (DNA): TGTGCCAGTACCGATGGGGCGCTAGCGGGGGGGAAGTTCTTC. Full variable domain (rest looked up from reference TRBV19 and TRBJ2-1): DGGITQSPKYLFRKEGQNVTLSCEQNLNHDAMYWYRQDPGQGLRLIYYSQIVNDFQKGDIAEGYSVSREKKESFPLTVTSAQKNPTAFYLCASTDGALAGGKFFGPGTRLTVL.

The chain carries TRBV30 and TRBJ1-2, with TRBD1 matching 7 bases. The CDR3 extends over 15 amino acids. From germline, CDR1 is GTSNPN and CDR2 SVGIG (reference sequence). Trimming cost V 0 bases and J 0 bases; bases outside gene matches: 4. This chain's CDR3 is CAWSVGTAANYGYTF. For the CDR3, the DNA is TGTGCCTGGAGTGTGGGGACAGCCGCTAACTATGGCTACACCTTC.

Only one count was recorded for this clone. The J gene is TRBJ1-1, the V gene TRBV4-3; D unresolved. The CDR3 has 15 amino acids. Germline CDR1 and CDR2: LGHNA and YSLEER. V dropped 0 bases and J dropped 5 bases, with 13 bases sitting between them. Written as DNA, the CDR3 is TGCGCCAGCAGCCAAGATACGAGGGTGAGAACTGAAGCTTTCTTT. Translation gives CASSQDTRVRTEAFF.

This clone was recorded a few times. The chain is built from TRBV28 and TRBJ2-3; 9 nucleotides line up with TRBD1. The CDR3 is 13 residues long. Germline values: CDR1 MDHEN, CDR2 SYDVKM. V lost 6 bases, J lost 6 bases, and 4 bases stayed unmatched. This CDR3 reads CASSRTGEDTQYF. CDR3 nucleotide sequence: TGTGCCAGCAGCCGGACAGGGGAGGATACGCAGTATTTT.

CDR3 DNA: TGTGCCAGCAGCGTAGAGGACCACTACAATGAGCAGTTCTTC. It specifies CASSVEDHYNEQFF. This sequence joins TRBV9 and TRBJ2-1; no clear D. The CDR3 extends over 14 amino acids. V shed 0 bases and J shed 3 bases, with 7 bases lying between them. Germline CDR1 is SGDLS and CDR2 is YYNGEE.

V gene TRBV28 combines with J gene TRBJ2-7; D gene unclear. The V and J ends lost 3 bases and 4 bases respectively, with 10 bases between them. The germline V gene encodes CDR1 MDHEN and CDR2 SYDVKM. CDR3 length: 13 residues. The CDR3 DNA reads TGTGCCAGCAGTTTGCGGAACCCGTACGAGCAGTACTTC. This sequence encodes CASSLRNPYEQYF. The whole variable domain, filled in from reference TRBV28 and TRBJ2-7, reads DVKVTQSSRYLVKRTGEKVFLECVQDMDHENMFWYRQDPGLGLRLIYFSYDVKMKEKGDIPEGYSVSREKKERFSLILESASTNQTSMYLCASSLRNPYEQYFGPGTRLTVT.

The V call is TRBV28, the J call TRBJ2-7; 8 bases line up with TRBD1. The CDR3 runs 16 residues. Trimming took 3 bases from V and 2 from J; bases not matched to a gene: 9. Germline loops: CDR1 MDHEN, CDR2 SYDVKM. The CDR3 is CASSLVDRAPPYEQYF. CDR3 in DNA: TGTGCCAGCAGTTTGGTGGACAGGGCCCCCCCCTACGAGCAGTACTTC.

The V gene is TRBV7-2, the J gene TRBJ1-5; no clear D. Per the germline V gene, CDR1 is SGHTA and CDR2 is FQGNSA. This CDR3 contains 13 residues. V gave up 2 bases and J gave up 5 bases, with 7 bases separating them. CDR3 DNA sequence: TGTGCCAGCAGCTTATCCAGTTATCAGCCCCAGCATTTT. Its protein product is CASSLSSYQPQHF.

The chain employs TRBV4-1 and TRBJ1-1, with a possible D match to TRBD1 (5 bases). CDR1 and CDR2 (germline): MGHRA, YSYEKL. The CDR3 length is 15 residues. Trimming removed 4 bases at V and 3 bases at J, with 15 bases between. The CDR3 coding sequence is TGCGCCAGCAGCCCCGGGACCTCCGGAGACACTGAAGCTTTCTTT. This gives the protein CASSPGTSGDTEAFF.

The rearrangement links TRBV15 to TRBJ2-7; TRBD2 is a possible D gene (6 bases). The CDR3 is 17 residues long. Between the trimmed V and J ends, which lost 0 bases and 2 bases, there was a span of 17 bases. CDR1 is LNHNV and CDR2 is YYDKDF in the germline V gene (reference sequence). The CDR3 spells CATSRDSGGRRAYEQYF. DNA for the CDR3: TGTGCCACCAGCAGAGACTCAGGTGGGCGGAGGGCCTACGAGCAGTACTTC.

The CDR3 region has the DNA TGTGCCAGCAGTTTCGGGGGGAGGCCTGACACTGAAGCTTTCTTT. Translating it yields CASSFGGRPDTEAFF. The chain employs TRBV27 and TRBJ1-1, with D perhaps matching TRBD1 (5 bases). V was shortened by 3 bases and J by 3 bases, with 14 bases between the two germline ends. CDR1 is MNHEY, CDR2 SMNVEV, per germline (reference sequence). The CDR3 sequence is 15 residues long.

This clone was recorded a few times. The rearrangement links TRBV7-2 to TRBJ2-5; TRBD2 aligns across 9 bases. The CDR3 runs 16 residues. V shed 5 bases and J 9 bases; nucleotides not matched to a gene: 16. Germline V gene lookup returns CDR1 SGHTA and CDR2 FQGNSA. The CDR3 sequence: CASSPRLASGTQAQYF. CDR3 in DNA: TGTGCCAGCAGCCCCCGGTTGGCTAGCGGGACCCAGGCCCAGTACTTC.

CDR3 amino acids: CSAGRGFTEAFF. Here the CDR3 DNA reads TGCAGCGCCGGGAGGGGGTTCACTGAAGCTTTCTTT. V usage is TRBV29-1 and J usage is TRBJ1-1, with D perhaps TRBD1 (6 bases). The CDR3 is 12 residues long. The ends were cut back, 7 bases at V and 4 bases at J, with 13 bases in the middle. CDR1 is SQVTM and CDR2 is ANQGSEA in the germline V gene. Filled out from reference TRBV29-1 and TRBJ1-1, the complete variable domain reads SAVISQKPSRDICQRGTSLTIQCQVDSQVTMMFWYRQQPGQSLTLIATANQGSEATYESGFVIDKFPISRPNLTFSTLTVSNMSPEDSSIYLCSAGRGFTEAFFGQGTRLTVV.

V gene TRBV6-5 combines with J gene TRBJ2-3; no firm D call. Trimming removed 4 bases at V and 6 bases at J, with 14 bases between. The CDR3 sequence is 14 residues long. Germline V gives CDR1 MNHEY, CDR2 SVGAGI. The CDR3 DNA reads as TGTGCCAGCAGTTCCTTCAGTATCTCGGATACGCAGTATTTT. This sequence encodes CASSSFSISDTQYF.

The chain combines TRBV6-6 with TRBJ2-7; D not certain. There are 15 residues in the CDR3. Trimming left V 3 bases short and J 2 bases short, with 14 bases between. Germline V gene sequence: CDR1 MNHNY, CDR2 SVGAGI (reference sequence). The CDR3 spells CASSYRGMRTYEQYF. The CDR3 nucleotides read TGTGCCAGCAGTTATCGAGGCATGAGGACCTACGAGCAGTACTTC.

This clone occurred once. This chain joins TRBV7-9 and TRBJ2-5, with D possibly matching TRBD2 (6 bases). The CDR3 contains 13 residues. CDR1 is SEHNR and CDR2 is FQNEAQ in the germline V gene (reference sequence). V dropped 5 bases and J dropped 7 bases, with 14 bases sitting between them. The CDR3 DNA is TGTGCCAGCAGCCAGACGGAGGGGACGACCCAGTACTTC. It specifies CASSQTEGTTQYF.

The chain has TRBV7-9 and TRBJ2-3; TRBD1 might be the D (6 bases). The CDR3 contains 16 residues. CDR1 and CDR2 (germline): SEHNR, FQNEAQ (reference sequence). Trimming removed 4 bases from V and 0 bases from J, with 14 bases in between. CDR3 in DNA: TGTGCCAGCAGCTCTTTAAACAGGGAGAGCACAGATACGCAGTATTTT. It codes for CASSSLNRESTDTQYF.

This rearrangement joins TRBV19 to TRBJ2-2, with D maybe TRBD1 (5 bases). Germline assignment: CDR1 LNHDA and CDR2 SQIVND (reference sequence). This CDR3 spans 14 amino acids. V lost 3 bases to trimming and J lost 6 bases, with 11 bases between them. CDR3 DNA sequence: TGTGCCAGTAGTATGATGGGGCAGTCCGGGGAGCTGTTTTTT. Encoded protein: CASSMMGQSGELFF.

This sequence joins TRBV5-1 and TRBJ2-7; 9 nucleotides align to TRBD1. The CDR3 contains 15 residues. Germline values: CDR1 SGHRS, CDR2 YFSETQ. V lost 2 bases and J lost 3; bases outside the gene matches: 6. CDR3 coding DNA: TGCGCCAGCAGCTTAACCGGGACAGGGATCTACGAGCAGTACTTC. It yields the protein CASSLTGTGIYEQYF.

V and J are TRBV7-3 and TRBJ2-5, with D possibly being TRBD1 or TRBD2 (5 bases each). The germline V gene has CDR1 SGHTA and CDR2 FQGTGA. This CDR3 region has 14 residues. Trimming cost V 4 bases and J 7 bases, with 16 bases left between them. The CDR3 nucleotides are TGTGCCAGCAGCTCAGGGACGGCCGACGGGACCCAGTACTTC. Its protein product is CASSSGTADGTQYF.

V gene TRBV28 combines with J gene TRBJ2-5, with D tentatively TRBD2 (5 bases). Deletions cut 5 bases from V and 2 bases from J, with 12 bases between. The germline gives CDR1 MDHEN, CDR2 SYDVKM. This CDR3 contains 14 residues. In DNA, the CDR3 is TGTGCCAGCAGTCTCGACTGGGAGCAAGAGACCCAGTACTTC. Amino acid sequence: CASSLDWEQETQYF.

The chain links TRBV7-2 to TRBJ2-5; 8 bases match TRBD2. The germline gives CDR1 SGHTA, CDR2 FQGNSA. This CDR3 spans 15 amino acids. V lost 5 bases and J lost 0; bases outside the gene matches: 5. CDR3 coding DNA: TGTGCCAGCAGCCCGCCGGGGGGGTACCAAGAGACCCAGTACTTC. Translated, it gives CASSPPGGYQETQYF.

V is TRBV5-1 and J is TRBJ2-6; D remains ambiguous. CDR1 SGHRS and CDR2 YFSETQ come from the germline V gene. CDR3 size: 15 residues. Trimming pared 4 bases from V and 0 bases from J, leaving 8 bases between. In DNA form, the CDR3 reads TGCGCCAGCAGCCCGACATCCTCTGGGGCCAACGTCCTGACTTTC. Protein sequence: CASSPTSSGANVLTF.

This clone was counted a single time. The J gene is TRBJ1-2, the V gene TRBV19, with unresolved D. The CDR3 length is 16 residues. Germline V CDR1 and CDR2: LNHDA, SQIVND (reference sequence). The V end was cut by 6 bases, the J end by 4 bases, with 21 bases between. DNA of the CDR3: TGTGCCAGTAGCCCGCGAGGGTACAGAGCCAGCTATGGCTACACCTTC. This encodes CASSPRGYRASYGYTF. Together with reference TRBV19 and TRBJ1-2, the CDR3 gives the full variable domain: DGGITQSPKYLFRKEGQNVTLSCEQNLNHDAMYWYRQDPGQGLRLIYYSQIVNDFQKGDIAEGYSVSREKKESFPLTVTSAQKNPTAFYLCASSPRGYRASYGYTFGSGTRLTVV.